This entry lists 31 T cell receptor beta chains sequenced from one sample in a study of T cell repertoires in cytomegalovirus infection. TCRdb analysed the reads with MiXCR anew, one entry per CDR3 protein. The data contain over 450,000 distinct CDR3 sequences, 11% of them seen just once; the ten biggest clones take up about 10%. Sequenced material: PBMCs. These receptors all come from a human donor in good health (CMV status not recorded). Some clones in this sample may be carry-over from other donors' samples.

The rearrangement uses TRBV20-1 and TRBJ1-2; D uncertain. Germline V gene sequence: CDR1 DFQATT, CDR2 SNEGSKA (reference sequence). Trimming shortened V by 2 bases and J by 4 bases, and 11 bases separated the two germline ends. CDR3 length: 13 residues. The CDR3 sequence is CSARSVQLYGYTF. CDR3 DNA sequence: TGCAGTGCTAGAAGCGTACAGCTCTATGGCTACACCTTC.

This clonotype was found many times. As DNA, the CDR3 is TGCAGCGTTGACGGGACAGGGCGATCACCCCTCCACTTT. It yields the protein CSVDGTGRSPLHF. The chain uses TRBV29-1 and TRBJ1-6, with 9 bases identical to TRBD1. This CDR3 comprises 13 residues. Unmatched junction bases numbered 4, after V lost 3 bases and J lost 10 bases. In germline, CDR1 is SQVTM, CDR2 ANQGSEA. Full variable domain (remainder filled in from reference TRBV29-1 and TRBJ1-6): SAVISQKPSRDICQRGTSLTIQCQVDSQVTMMFWYRQQPGQSLTLIATANQGSEATYESGFVIDKFPISRPNLTFSTLTVSNMSPEDSSIYLCSVDGTGRSPLHFGNGTRLTVT.

This clonotype was detected ten times or more. V is TRBV28 and J is TRBJ1-3, with a weak D call TRBD1 (6 bases). CDR1 is MDHEN, CDR2 SYDVKM, per germline. The CDR3 sequence is 14 residues long. Trimming left V 10 bases short and J 2 bases short, with 15 bases between. CDR3 sequence (DNA): TGTGCCACATTCCAACAGGGACCTGGAAACACCATATATTTT. Its protein product is CATFQQGPGNTIYF.

DNA for the CDR3: TGTGCCACCAGTGACTCAGGGATGGACTATGGCTACACCTTC. This encodes CATSDSGMDYGYTF. V usage is TRBV24-1 and J usage is TRBJ1-2; possibly TRBD1 for D (5 bases). The CDR3 covers 14 residues. The germline V gene encodes CDR1 KGHDR and CDR2 SFDVKD. With 4 bases removed from V and 3 bases from J, the gap between germline ends came to 11 bases.

This clonotype has just a few counts. The genes are TRBV6-1 and TRBJ2-7, with 10 bases identical to TRBD1. This CDR3 is built from 14 residues. Germline CDR1 and CDR2: MNHNS and SASEGT. Losses at the gene ends were 6 bases for V and 10 bases for J; bases not matched to a gene: 12. The CDR3 sequence is CASSPGQGSLDQYF. In DNA form, the CDR3 reads TGTGCCAGCAGCCCGGGACAGGGGTCCCTAGATCAGTACTTC.

In its sample, this clonotype was seen many times. CDR3 bases: TGTGCCAGCAGCCTCGGTAGCGGGGGGCAAAATTTTTACAATGAGCAGTTCTTC. Protein sequence: CASSLGSGGQNFYNEQFF. The V and J genes are TRBV6-2 or TRBV6-3 and TRBJ2-1; 10 bases map to TRBD2. J was trimmed by 4 bases and V by 6 bases; bases with no gene match: 15. This CDR3 spans 18 amino acids. In germline, CDR1 is MNHEY, CDR2 SVGEGT.

This clonotype was seen only a few times. The chain uses TRBV29-1 and TRBJ2-3, with 8 bases that match TRBD2. Germline loops: CDR1 SQVTM, CDR2 ANQGSEA. The CDR3 totals 13 residues. The CDR3 here is CRGGGAGTDTQYF. The CDR3 nucleotides are TGCCGGGGGGGGGGCGCCGGCACAGATACGCAGTATTTT.

This clonotype was counted at least ten times. The chain recombines TRBV10-1 with TRBJ1-1, with D possibly TRBD1 on 5 matching bases. The germline V and J ends were trimmed by 6 bases and 5 bases, with 13 bases remaining between them. Looked up from germline, CDR1 is WNHNN and CDR2 is SYGVQD (reference sequence). The CDR3 length is 13 residues. Written as DNA, the CDR3 is TGCGCCAGCAGCCAGGGTTGGAAGACTGAAGCTTTCTTT. Translating it yields CASSQGWKTEAFF.

Turning to this clonotype: One end of the junction varies from germline; a read error may be responsible. The chain carries TRBV12-3 or TRBV12-4 and TRBJ1-5; D not certain. This CDR3 region has 17 residues. In DNA form, the CDR3 reads TGTGCCAGCAGTTTAGCTGAGACCGGCGTTAGCAATCACCCCCAGCATTTT. Translating gives CASSLAETGVSNHPQHF.

In this sample, this clonotype turned up many times. This chain's CDR3 is CASSLASLTKRGSSYEQYF. CDR3 DNA sequence: TGTGCCAGCAGCTTAGCTTCCCTGACTAAGCGGGGTAGCTCCTACGAGCAGTACTTC. The rearrangement joins TRBV7-2 to TRBJ2-7, with TRBD2 identical over 7 bases. The germline gives CDR1 SGHTA, CDR2 FQGNSA. The ends lost 0 bases at V and 0 bases at J; junction bases unmatched: 14. The length of the CDR3 is 19 residues.

This clonotype was recorded at least ten times. This chain uses TRBV11-2 with TRBJ2-3; 9 positions match TRBD2. Germline CDR1 SGHAT, CDR2 FQNNGV. V lost 5 bases to trimming and J lost 6 bases; unmatched junction nucleotides: 15. This CDR3 contains 17 residues. CDR3 bases: TGTGCCAGCAGCGCGCGGGTAGCGGGGGCTCAGGGGGATACGCAGTATTTT. Translating it yields CASSARVAGAQGDTQYF.

The rearrangement links TRBV12-3 or TRBV12-4 to TRBJ2-1, with D possibly TRBD2 on 5 matching bases. The CDR3 length is 17 residues. The V and J ends lost 6 bases and 0 bases respectively, with 18 bases between them. DNA for the CDR3: TGTGCCAGCAGCCGGCGCGCGGGCGGAAGCTCCTACAATGAGCAGTTCTTC. It translates to CASSRRAGGSSYNEQFF.

This clonotype was observed at least ten times. The genes are TRBV7-9 and TRBJ2-6; the D is unclear. The CDR3 has 14 amino acids. Germline V gene data show CDR1 as SEHNR and CDR2 as FQNEAQ (reference sequence). CDR3 sequence (DNA): TGTGTGTTAGGGAATCGCTCTGGGGCCAACGTCCTGACTTTC. Translated, it gives CVLGNRSGANVLTF. The complete variable domain, with remaining parts taken from reference TRBV7-9 and TRBJ2-6, reads DTGVSQNPRHKITKRGQNVTFRCDPISEHNRLYWYRQTLGQGPEFLTYFQNEAQLEKSRLLSDRFSAERPKGSFSTLEIQRTEQGDSAMYLCVLGNRSGANVLTFGAGSRLTVL.

This clonotype was seen repeatedly, ten times or more. This chain joins TRBV12-3 or TRBV12-4 and TRBJ1-2; perhaps TRBD1 as D (5 bases). Trimming left V 3 bases short and J 4 bases short, with 12 bases between. The length of the CDR3 is 14 residues. The CDR3 spells CASSLRRGGYGYTF. In nucleotides, the CDR3 is TGTGCCAGCAGTTTGAGGCGGGGCGGCTATGGCTACACCTTC.

As to this clonotype: A read error is possible here, since a much larger clone lies one base away. The V gene is TRBV15, the J gene TRBJ1-3, with unresolved D. The CDR3 contains 13 residues. Germline V gene lookup returns CDR1 LNHNV and CDR2 YYDKDF (reference sequence). V dropped 9 bases and J dropped 7 bases, with 16 bases sitting between them. The CDR3 DNA sequence: TGTGCCACTATCCGGGGAGACCGGAACACCATATATTTT. It codes for CATIRGDRNTIYF.

This clonotype was recorded many times. V usage is TRBV15 and J usage is TRBJ1-2; D might be TRBD1 (6 bases). Trimming cost V 9 bases and J 8 bases, with 13 bases left between them. From germline, CDR1 is LNHNV and CDR2 YYDKDF (reference sequence). This CDR3 contains 11 residues. CDR3 sequence (DNA): TGTGCCACTACCGGGGGGCAGGGCTACACCTTC. This sequence encodes CATTGGQGYTF.

V usage is TRBV28 and J usage is TRBJ1-1; 12 bases are a match to TRBD1. This CDR3 is built from 15 residues. V dropped 5 bases and J dropped 8; count of bases not matched to a gene: 9. Germline V CDR1 and CDR2: MDHEN, SYDVKM. The CDR3 DNA follows: TGTGCCAGCAGTACTCCGGGACAGGGGGCAAGAGAAGCTTTCTTT. This gives the protein CASSTPGQGAREAFF.

The table lists this clonotype with many counts. J is TRBJ2-3 and V is TRBV27; D gene unclear. Between the trimmed V and J ends, which lost 2 bases and 3 bases, there was a span of 12 bases. Germline V gives CDR1 MNHEY, CDR2 SMNVEV (reference sequence). There are 15 residues in the CDR3. As DNA, the CDR3 is TGTGCCAGCAGTTTAAGCAGAATCAGAACAGATACGCAGTATTTT. Translating gives CASSLSRIRTDTQYF.

This clonotype has ten or more counts. The chain joins TRBV7-4 to TRBJ1-5, with a tentative D call TRBD1 (6 bases). The V gene lost 5 bases and the J gene lost 5 bases, with 19 bases spanning the gap. The CDR3 covers 16 residues. The germline gives CDR1 SGHVT, CDR2 SQSDAQ. CDR3 sequence (DNA): TGTGCCAGCAGCACGATAGCCCAGGGGCAAGATCAGCCCCAGCATTTT. Protein: CASSTIAQGQDQPQHF.

This chain links TRBV6-6 with TRBJ1-5; D gene unclear. The V gene lost 2 bases and the J gene lost 0 bases, with 14 bases spanning the gap. Per germline, CDR1 MNHNY and CDR2 SVGAGI (reference sequence). The CDR3 contains 17 residues. The CDR3 DNA reads TGTGCCAGCAGTTACGACCCGGACTCATATAGCAATCAGCCCCAGCATTTT. Encoded protein: CASSYDPDSYSNQPQHF.

This clonotype was detected only once. A junction boundary mismatches the germline segment, possibly from a read error. This chain uses TRBV30 with TRBJ1-1; 7 bases line up with TRBD1. The CDR3 totals 13 residues. CDR1 GTSNPN and CDR2 SVGIG come from the germline V gene (reference sequence). This CDR3 reads CAWRTGRNPEAFF. In nucleotides, the CDR3 is TGTGCCTGGAGGACAGGGAGGAACCCTGAAGCTTTCTTT.

The V and J genes are TRBV9 and TRBJ2-5; D is unclear. Trimming took off 4 bases at V and 3 bases at J, with 13 bases between the two ends. This CDR3 contains 14 residues. Germline lookup yields CDR1 SGDLS and CDR2 YYNGEE. CDR3 protein: CASSFRAAKETQYF. CDR3 in DNA: TGTGCCAGCAGCTTCCGGGCAGCTAAAGAGACCCAGTACTTC.

This clonotype was counted at least ten times. V is TRBV7-9 and J is TRBJ2-3, with TRBD1 matching 9 bases. Germline-derived CDR1 and CDR2 are SEHNR and FQNEAQ (reference sequence). The V and J ends lost 1 base and 3 bases, in that order; junction bases with no gene match: 2. The CDR3 has 15 amino acids. The CDR3 reads CASSLDRGLTDTQYF. The CDR3, as DNA: TGTGCCAGCAGCTTAGACAGGGGGCTGACAGATACGCAGTATTTT.

This clonotype was recorded at least ten times. V usage is TRBV7-6 and J usage is TRBJ2-4; possible D gene TRBD1, 6 bases. V was trimmed by 4 bases and J by 9 bases, leaving 10 bases between them. Germline V gene sequence: CDR1 SGHVS, CDR2 FNYEAQ. This CDR3 has 12 amino acids. The CDR3 sequence is CASSSGVGIQYF. CDR3 bases: TGTGCCAGCAGCTCAGGGGTGGGCATTCAGTACTTC.

This clonotype was picked up many times. In DNA, the CDR3 is TGTGCCAGCAGGGGGCCGATGAACACTGAAGCTTTCTTT. Translation: CASRGPMNTEAFF. The gene calls are TRBV28 and TRBJ1-1; a weak D match, TRBD1 (5 bases). From germline, CDR1 is MDHEN and CDR2 SYDVKM. This CDR3 spans 13 amino acids. V lost 6 bases to trimming and J lost 0 bases, with 8 bases between them.

This clonotype was seen only a few times. V and J are TRBV20-1 and TRBJ1-5, with 7 positions matching TRBD1. Germline V gene data show CDR1 as DFQATT and CDR2 as SNEGSKA (reference sequence). This CDR3 is built from 14 residues. The V segment lost 6 bases and the J segment 2 bases; nucleotides outside the gene matches: 7. The chain's CDR3 is CSAIGTAGNQPQHF. The CDR3, as DNA: TGCAGTGCGATCGGGACAGCTGGCAATCAGCCCCAGCATTTT.

This clonotype showed up many times. The chain is built from TRBV6-6 and TRBJ1-4; D call uncertain. The CDR3 is made up of 11 amino acids. Germline V lookup: CDR1 MNHNY, CDR2 SVGAGI (reference sequence). Trimming left V 6 bases short and J 4 bases short, with 3 bases between. The CDR3 nucleotides read TGTGCCAGCAGGGGTAATGAAAAACTGTTTTTT. It is translated as CASRGNEKLFF.

This clonotype was picked up many times. The CDR3 loop is CASSGPGGLKPYEQYF. The CDR3 DNA reads as TGTGCCAGCAGCGGACCGGGGGGGCTCAAACCTTACGAGCAGTACTTC. V and J are TRBV7-9 and TRBJ2-7, with 8 bases that match TRBD2. The length of the CDR3 is 16 residues. Germline CDR1 is SEHNR and CDR2 is FQNEAQ (reference sequence). Germline trimming cut 5 bases from V and 4 bases from J; bases unmatched to any gene: 13. The full variable domain, completed using reference TRBV7-9 and TRBJ2-7, is DTGVSQNPRHKITKRGQNVTFRCDPISEHNRLYWYRQTLGQGPEFLTYFQNEAQLEKSRLLSDRFSAERPKGSFSTLEIQRTEQGDSAMYLCASSGPGGLKPYEQYFGPGTRLTVT.

The gene calls are TRBV5-4 and TRBJ2-7, with TRBD2 matching over 9 bases. The CDR3 is made up of 16 amino acids. The V gene end was trimmed by 2 bases and the J gene end by 4 bases; junction bases not matched to a gene: 10. The germline V gene has CDR1 SGHNT and CDR2 YYREEE (reference sequence). In DNA, the CDR3 is TGTGCCAGCAGCTTCAGGGTTAGCGGGAGTATGTACGAGCAGTACTTC. This gives the protein CASSFRVSGSMYEQYF.

This clonotype showed up many times. The chain uses TRBV10-3 and TRBJ1-5, with D perhaps TRBD1 (5 bases). The CDR3 has 14 residues. From germline, CDR1 is ENHRY and CDR2 SYGVKD. V shed 2 bases and J shed 6 bases, with 11 bases lying between them. In DNA form, the CDR3 reads TGTGCCATCAGTGAGAGTGGGGGAGCTCAGCCCCAGCATTTT. Amino acids: CAISESGGAQPQHF.

The CDR3 bases are TGTGCCAGCCTCGAAGGAGGCTCACCGGGGCGAGAAAAACTGTTTTTT. As protein: CASLEGGSPGREKLFF. V gene TRBV28 combines with J gene TRBJ1-4; possibly TRBD1 for D (5 bases). The V end was cut by 8 bases, the J end by 8 bases, with 24 bases between. Per germline, CDR1 MDHEN and CDR2 SYDVKM. The CDR3 covers 16 residues.